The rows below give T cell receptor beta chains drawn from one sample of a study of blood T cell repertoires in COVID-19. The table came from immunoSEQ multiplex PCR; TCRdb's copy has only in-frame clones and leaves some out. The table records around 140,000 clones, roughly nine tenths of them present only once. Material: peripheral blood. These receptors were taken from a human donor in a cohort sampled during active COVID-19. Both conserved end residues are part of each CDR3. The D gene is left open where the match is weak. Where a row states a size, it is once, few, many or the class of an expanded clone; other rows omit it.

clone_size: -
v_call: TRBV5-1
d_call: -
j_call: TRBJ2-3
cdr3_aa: CASSSRSGDTQYF
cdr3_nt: TGCGCCAGCAGCTCACGATCGGGAGATACGCAGTATTTT

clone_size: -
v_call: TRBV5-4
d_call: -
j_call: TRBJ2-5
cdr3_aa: CASSLVQSETQYF
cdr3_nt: TGTGCCAGCAGCTTGGTACAGTCCGAGACCCAGTACTTC

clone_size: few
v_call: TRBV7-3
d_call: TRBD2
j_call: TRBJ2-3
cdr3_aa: CASSLLAGGSTDTQYF
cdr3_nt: TGTGCCAGCAGCTTACTAGCGGGGGGGAGCACAGATACGCAGTATTTT

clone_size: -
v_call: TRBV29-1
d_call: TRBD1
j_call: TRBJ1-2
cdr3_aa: CSVTGGQGRLYGYTF
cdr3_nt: TGCAGCGTCACAGGGGGGCAGGGGCGCCTCTATGGCTACACCTTC

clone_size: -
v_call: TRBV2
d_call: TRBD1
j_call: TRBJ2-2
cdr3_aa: CASSVQGTGELFF
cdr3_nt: TGTGCCAGCAGTGTACAGGGGACCGGGGAGCTGTTTTTT

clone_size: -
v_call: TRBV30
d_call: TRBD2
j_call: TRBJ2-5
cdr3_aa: CAWSARGGPKTQYF
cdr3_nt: TGTGCCTGGAGTGCCCGGGGGGGCCCCAAGACCCAGTACTTC

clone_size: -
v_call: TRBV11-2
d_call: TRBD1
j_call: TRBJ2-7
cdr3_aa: CASSLRDRDRDSFSYEQYF
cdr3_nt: TGTGCCAGCAGCTTACGGGACCGGGACAGGGATAGTTTTTCCTACGAGCAGTACTTC

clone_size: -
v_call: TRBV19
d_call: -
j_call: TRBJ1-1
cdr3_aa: CASSRSGYTEAFF
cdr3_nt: TGTGCCAGTAGTAGGTCAGGGTACACTGAAGCTTTCTTT

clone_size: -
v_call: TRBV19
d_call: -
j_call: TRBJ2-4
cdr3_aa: CASSIGHIAKNIQYF
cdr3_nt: TGTGCCAGTAGTATAGGTCACATAGCCAAAAACATTCAGTACTTC

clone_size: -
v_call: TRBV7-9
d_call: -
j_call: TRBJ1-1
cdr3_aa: CASRAGQLSTNTEAFF
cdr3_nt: TGTGCCAGCAGAGCGGGCCAACTTTCAACGAACACTGAAGCTTTCTTT

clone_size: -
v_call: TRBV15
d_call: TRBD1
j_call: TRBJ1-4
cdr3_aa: CATSSGDRDEKLFF
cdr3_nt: TGTGCCACCAGCTCCGGGGACAGGGATGAAAAACTGTTTTTT

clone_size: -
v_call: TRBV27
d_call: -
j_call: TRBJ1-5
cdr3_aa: CASSPSRRGTEFSNQPQHF
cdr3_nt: TGTGCCAGCAGTCCCAGCCGTAGGGGGACGGAATTTAGCAATCAGCCCCAGCATTTT

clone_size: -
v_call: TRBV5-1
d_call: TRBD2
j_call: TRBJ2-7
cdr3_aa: CASSLREGHEQYF
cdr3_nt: TGCGCCAGCAGCTTGAGGGAGGGTCACGAGCAGTACTTC

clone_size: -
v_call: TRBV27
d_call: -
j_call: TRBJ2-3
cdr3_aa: CASSSGLTSTDTQYF
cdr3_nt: TGTGCCAGCAGTTCCGGACTCACTAGCACAGATACGCAGTATTTT

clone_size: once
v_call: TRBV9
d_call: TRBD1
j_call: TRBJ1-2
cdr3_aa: CASSLLGTGDYGYTF
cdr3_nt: TGTGCCAGCAGCCTCTTAGGGACAGGGGACTATGGCTACACCTTC

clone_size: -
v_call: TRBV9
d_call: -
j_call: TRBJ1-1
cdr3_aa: CASSVNQGNTEAFF
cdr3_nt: TGTGCCAGCAGCGTAAACCAGGGTAACACTGAAGCTTTCTTT

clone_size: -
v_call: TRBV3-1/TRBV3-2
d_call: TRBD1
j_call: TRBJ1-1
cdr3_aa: CASSHTGVGEAFF
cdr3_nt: TGTGCCAGCAGCCACACAGGGGTCGGTGAAGCTTTCTTT